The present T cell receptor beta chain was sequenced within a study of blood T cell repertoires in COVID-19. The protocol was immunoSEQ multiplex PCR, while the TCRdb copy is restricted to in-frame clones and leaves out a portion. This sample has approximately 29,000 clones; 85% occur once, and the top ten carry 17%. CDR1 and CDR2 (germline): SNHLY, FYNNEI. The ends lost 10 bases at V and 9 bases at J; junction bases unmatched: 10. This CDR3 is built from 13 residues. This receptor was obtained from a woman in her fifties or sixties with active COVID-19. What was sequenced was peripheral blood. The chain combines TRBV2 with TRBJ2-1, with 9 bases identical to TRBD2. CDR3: CATSGTSLSEQFF. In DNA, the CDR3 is TGTGCCACGTCCGGGACTAGCTTATCTGAGCAGTTCTTC.